Sequencing of this T cell receptor (beta chain) was carried out in a study of shared clonotypes between healthy human individuals. Turning to this clone: Its antigen remains unidentified.

Produced via immunoSEQ multiplex PCR; TCRdb's table is partial and in-frame only. The sample lists 800,000 to 1,200,000 clones; around 78% were seen once. Study-wide results and limits: Genetic and exposure-history diversity was limited by the small donor number. Depth was large, yet rarefaction showed that sorted-subset sequencing was incomplete.

Trimming left V 5 bases short and J 6 bases short, with 17 bases between. The CDR3 runs to 15 residues. Germline CDR1 and CDR2: SGHVS and FQNEAQ. Recent vaccinations or acute infections were absent in the healthy HIV-negative adult donors. Each sample came from a Caucasian adult donor living in Nashville, Tennessee. The chain recombines TRBV7-8 with TRBJ2-1, with TRBD2 as a possible D gene (6 bases). The sample comprised memory CD4+ T cells from PBMCs. Subset noted: CD45RA-negative fraction. This clonotype was obtained from a man aged 18 to 29 in good health. Some clones in this sample may be carry-over from other donors' samples. CDR3 in amino acids: CASSHLLTRSNEQFF. The CDR3 bases are TGTGCCAGCAGCCACTTATTGACTAGGTCCAATGAGCAGTTCTTC.